Below, 12 T cell receptor beta chains from the same sample are listed, as sequenced in a study of Tregs in tolerant kidney transplant recipients. The assay was immunoSEQ multiplex PCR, and TCRdb's table has in-frame clones only and misses some. The sample shows over 85,000 clones, approximately 93% of them seen only once. The sequencing here drew on CD4+ T cells from blood, taken before the transplant. The receptors were gathered from a human donor who received a combined kidney and bone marrow transplant.

V usage is TRBV7-9 and J usage is TRBJ2-5; 9 bases map to TRBD2. CDR3 length: 17 amino acids. V was clipped by 5 bases and J by 0 bases; unmatched bases: 10. Germline CDR1 SEHNR, CDR2 FQNEAQ (reference sequence). The CDR3 reads CASSPLGAGGYQETQYF. The CDR3 DNA reads TGTGCCAGCAGCCCCCTCGGAGCGGGGGGATACCAAGAGACCCAGTACTTC.

The genes are TRBV28 and TRBJ2-7, with TRBD1 as a possible D gene (6 bases). The V and J ends lost 6 bases and 5 bases respectively, with 20 bases between them. The V gene's germline CDR1 is MDHEN and CDR2 SYDVKM. This CDR3 is built from 15 residues. The CDR3 protein is CASSYATGYFNEQYF. CDR3 DNA sequence: TGTGCCAGCAGCTACGCCACAGGGTATTTTAACGAGCAGTACTTC.

The chain uses TRBV5-1 and TRBJ2-7; tentatively, D is TRBD1 (6 bases). This CDR3 contains 18 residues. Trimming took off 0 bases at V and 0 bases at J, with 19 bases between the two ends. Germline V gene data show CDR1 as SGHRS and CDR2 as YFSETQ. CDR3 sequence (DNA): TGCGCCAGCAGCTTGGCTACAAGACAGGTCTGGGACTCCTACGAGCAGTACTTC. It encodes CASSLATRQVWDSYEQYF.

The chain links TRBV2 to TRBJ1-1; a possible D gene is TRBD1 (6 bases). Germline-derived CDR1 and CDR2 are SNHLY and FYNNEI. There are 13 residues in the CDR3. The ends were cut back, 6 bases at V and 5 bases at J, with 13 bases in the middle. The CDR3 DNA is TGTGCCAGCAGCGTACAGGGTCGGACTGAAGCTTTCTTT. Residues: CASSVQGRTEAFF.

This clone was observed a handful of times. V gene TRBV7-2 combines with J gene TRBJ2-1; D unresolved. V was trimmed by 2 bases and J by 8 bases, leaving 13 bases between them. Germline V gene data show CDR1 as SGHTA and CDR2 as FQGNSA. CDR3 length: 14 residues. The CDR3 sequence is CASSLNSAMDEQFF. CDR3 nucleotide sequence: TGTGCCAGCAGCTTAAACTCCGCCATGGATGAGCAGTTCTTC.

The V and J genes are TRBV10-3 and TRBJ2-5, with TRBD2 matching over 10 bases. The germline CDR1 and CDR2 sequences are ENHRY and SYGVKD. Trimming took 3 bases from V and 2 from J; bases not matched to a gene: 3. This CDR3 is built from 15 residues. This CDR3 reads CAISDQLAGQETQYF. The CDR3 DNA reads as TGTGCCATCAGTGATCAACTAGCGGGACAAGAGACCCAGTACTTC.

This clone came up once. The junction departs from germline at one end; a sequencing error may be responsible. The sample carries other DNA sequences with the same CDR3. J is TRBJ1-6 and V is TRBV6-6; possibly TRBD1 for D (5 bases). This CDR3 contains 16 residues. CDR1 and CDR2 from the germline V gene are MNHNY and SVGAGI (reference sequence). DNA for the CDR3: TGTGCCAGCAGTTACTCGAGTCAGGGAGGTAATTCCCCCCTCCACTTT. This sequence encodes CASSYSSQGGNSPLHF.

The chain combines TRBV29-1 with TRBJ2-4; 7 bases are shared with TRBD1. V was pared by 6 bases and J by 3 bases, with 2 bases of the junction left unmatched. Germline V gene data show CDR1 as SQVTM and CDR2 as ANQGSEA. The CDR3 is made up of 12 amino acids. CDR3 nucleotides: TGCAGCGTCAGGGACAGCAAAAACATTCAGTACTTC. Translated: CSVRDSKNIQYF.

This sequence joins TRBV11-1 and TRBJ2-7, with D perhaps matching TRBD2 (6 bases). Between the trimmed V and J ends, which lost 5 bases and 12 bases, there was a span of 17 bases. This CDR3 is built from 12 residues. Germline-derived CDR1 and CDR2 are SGHAT and FQDESV (reference sequence). CDR3 bases: TGTGCCAGCAGCCCGGGACTTTCCGCCGGGTACTTC. Encoded protein: CASSPGLSAGYF. Looking up the rest from reference TRBV11-1 and TRBJ2-7 gives the full variable domain: EAEVAQSPRYKITEKSQAVAFWCDPISGHATLYWYRQILGQGPELLVQFQDESVVDDSQLPKDRFSAERLKGVDSTLKIQPAELGDSAMYLCASSPGLSAGYFGPGTRLTVT.

This chain connects TRBV27 to TRBJ1-2; possibly TRBD1 for D (5 bases). Germline values: CDR1 MNHEY, CDR2 SMNVEV (reference sequence). CDR3 length: 13 residues. The ends were cut back, 5 bases at V and 7 bases at J, with 14 bases in the middle. CDR3 in amino acids: CASSVQGGAGYTF. CDR3 nucleotides: TGTGCCAGCAGTGTCCAGGGTGGGGCTGGCTACACCTTC.

The chain joins TRBV7-2 to TRBJ2-6; weak D call: TRBD1 (6 bases). This CDR3 is built from 16 residues. V gave up 7 bases and J gave up 0 bases, with 13 bases separating them. Germline V CDR1 and CDR2: SGHTA, FQGNSA. CDR3 coding DNA: TGTGCCAGCAACCCAGGGACACACTCTGGGGCCAACGTCCTGACTTTC. Its protein product is CASNPGTHSGANVLTF.

The chain recombines TRBV14 with TRBJ2-5; tentatively, D is TRBD2 (5 bases). In germline, CDR1 is SGHDN, CDR2 FVKESK. The CDR3 sequence is 14 residues long. The ends were cut back, 1 base at V and 7 bases at J, with 13 bases in the middle. The CDR3 DNA is TGTGCCAGCAGCCAAGGGTGGACTGGGGTGACCCAGTACTTC. Protein product: CASSQGWTGVTQYF.